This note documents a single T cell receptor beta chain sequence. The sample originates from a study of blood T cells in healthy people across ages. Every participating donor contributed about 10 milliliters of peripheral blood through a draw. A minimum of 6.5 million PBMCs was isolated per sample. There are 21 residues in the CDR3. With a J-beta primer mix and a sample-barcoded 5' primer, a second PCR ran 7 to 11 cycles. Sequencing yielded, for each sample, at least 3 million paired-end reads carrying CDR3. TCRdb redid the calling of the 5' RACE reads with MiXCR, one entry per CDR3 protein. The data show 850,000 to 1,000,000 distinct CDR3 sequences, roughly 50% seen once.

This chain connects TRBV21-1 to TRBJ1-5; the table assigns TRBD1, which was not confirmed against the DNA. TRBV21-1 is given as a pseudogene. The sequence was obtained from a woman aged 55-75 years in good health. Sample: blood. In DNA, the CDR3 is TGTGCCAGCAGCGAAGGCAGCCCGGCTCAGGGGGCGAGGGTAAGCAATCAGCCCCAGCATTTT. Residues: CASSEGSPAQGARVSNQPQHF.